These 21 T cell receptor beta chains were all obtained from the same sample, sequenced in a study of brain T cells in children with intractable seizures. The assay was immunoSEQ multiplex PCR, and TCRdb's table has in-frame clones only and misses some. The sample shows a few hundred thousand clones, roughly 93% of them seen only once. The sample's time point: blood from clinic visit 5 months post-surgery; TSC patient then seizure free. The sample was peripheral blood, taken 4 to 5 months after surgery. These receptors were taken from a boy younger than two with tuberous sclerosis and intractable seizures.

J is TRBJ2-2 and V is TRBV10-3; 9 bases fit TRBD1. J was trimmed by 3 bases and V by 0 bases; bases with no gene match: 8. CDR3 length: 18 amino acids. The V gene's germline CDR1 is ENHRY and CDR2 SYGVKD. The CDR3 DNA is TGTGCCATCAGTGAGTCCGAACCACAGGGGGCGCACACCGGGGAGCTGTTTTTT. It is translated as CAISESEPQGAHTGELFF.

V usage is TRBV21-1 and J usage is TRBJ1-5; the table names TRBD1, a call not compared with the DNA. TRBV21-1 is designated a pseudogene. This CDR3 spans 17 amino acids. This chain's CDR3 is CASTTFRTGYGNQPQHF. The CDR3 DNA reads as TGTGCCAGCACCACCTTTCGCACAGGGTATGGCAATCAGCCCCAGCATTTT.

This sequence joins TRBV21-1 and TRBJ1-3. TRBV21-1 is recorded as a pseudogene. The CDR3 totals 16 residues. CDR3 in DNA: TGTGCCAGCACCTATCCCCCTCAAACATCTGGAAACACCATATATTTT. Protein: CASTYPPQTSGNTIYF.

The chain carries TRBV4-1 and TRBJ1-2, with unresolved D. This CDR3 region has 16 residues. The V and J ends lost 0 bases and 4 bases respectively, with 15 bases between them. CDR1 is MGHRA, CDR2 YSYEKL, per germline. The CDR3 reads CASSQEAAAVIYGYTF. The DNA for the CDR3 is TGCGCCAGCAGCCAAGAGGCGGCAGCAGTAATCTATGGCTACACCTTC.

The CDR3 is CASSLSFANTGELFF. CDR3 sequence (DNA): TGTGCCAGCTCTCTCTCCTTCGCGAACACCGGGGAGCTGTTTTTT. V is TRBV18 and J is TRBJ2-2; D is undetermined. The CDR3 consists of 15 residues. V lost 6 bases and J 0 bases, leaving 11 bases between the germline ends. Germline lookup yields CDR1 KGHSH and CDR2 LQKENI.

V is TRBV11-2 and J is TRBJ1-6, with TRBD1 identical over 7 bases. From germline, CDR1 is SGHAT and CDR2 FQNNGV. The CDR3 covers 16 residues. The ends lost 3 bases at V and 5 bases at J; junction bases unmatched: 7. CDR3 region: CASSFNRGLDNSPLHF. The DNA of the CDR3 is TGTGCCAGCAGCTTTAACAGGGGATTGGATAATTCACCCCTCCACTTT.

This clone was recorded only once. The genes are TRBV29-1 and TRBJ1-1, with D possibly matching TRBD1 (5 bases). The V and J ends lost 7 bases and 0 bases respectively, with 15 bases between them. Germline CDR1 reads SQVTM; CDR2 reads ANQGSEA. The CDR3 extends over 14 amino acids. In nucleotides, the CDR3 is TGCAGCGCCGTAGATGACAGACTGAACACTGAAGCTTTCTTT. It specifies CSAVDDRLNTEAFF.

This clone was counted a single time. The V and J genes are TRBV18 and TRBJ1-1; D possibly corresponds to TRBD1 (5 bases). This CDR3 has 14 residues. V lost 3 bases, J lost 3 bases, and 11 bases lay in between. Germline V gene data show CDR1 as KGHSH and CDR2 as LQKENI. CDR3 sequence reads: CASSPLGGDTEAFF. DNA for the CDR3: TGTGCCAGCTCACCCTTGGGGGGAGACACTGAAGCTTTCTTT.

J is TRBJ1-3 and V is TRBV7-4; TRBD1 aligns across 7 bases. Germline loops: CDR1 SGHVT, CDR2 SQSDAQ. The CDR3 runs 17 residues. V dropped 1 base and J dropped 2; count of bases not matched to a gene: 8. CDR3 in DNA: TGTGCCAGCAGCTTAGAAGGGACAGAAGAGACTGGAAACACCATATATTTT. This encodes CASSLEGTEETGNTIYF. The full variable domain, its missing parts supplied by reference TRBV7-4 and TRBJ1-3, is GAGVSQSPRYKVAKRGRDVALRCDSISGHVTLYWYRQTLGQGSEVLTYSQSDAQRDKSGRPSGRFSAERPERSVSTLKIQRTEQGDSAVYLCASSLEGTEETGNTIYFGEGSWLTVV.

The chain employs TRBV7-9 and TRBJ2-1; the match to TRBD1 covers 10 bases. The junction had 12 bases not matched to a gene; V was cut back by 2 bases and J by 8 bases. CDR1 and CDR2 (germline): SEHNR, FQNEAQ (reference sequence). The CDR3 covers 17 residues. CDR3 protein: CASSLWLWDRGYDEQFF. The CDR3 DNA sequence: TGTGCCAGCAGCTTATGGCTCTGGGACAGGGGATATGATGAGCAGTTCTTC.

This clone was counted once. The chain links TRBV25-1 to TRBJ2-7; D is unclear. Per the germline V gene, CDR1 is MGHDK and CDR2 is SYGVNS. The V end lost 2 bases, the J end lost 1 base, and 9 bases lay between the germline ends. The length of the CDR3 is 14 residues. The DNA for the CDR3 is TGTGCCAGCAGTGAACCAGGCTTATCCTACGAGCAGTACTTC. It is translated as CASSEPGLSYEQYF.

This chain connects TRBV4-1 to TRBJ2-5, with D tentatively TRBD2 (6 bases). This CDR3 spans 15 amino acids. Germline assignment: CDR1 MGHRA and CDR2 YSYEKL. V lost 4 bases and J lost 3, with 15 bases in between. The chain's CDR3 is CASSRAGKVEETQYF. CDR3 bases: TGCGCCAGCAGCCGAGCGGGTAAGGTAGAAGAGACCCAGTACTTC.

The chain is built from TRBV10-3 and TRBJ1-3; possibly TRBD1 for D (5 bases). V was shortened by 1 base and J by 0 bases, with 16 bases between the two germline ends. CDR1 is ENHRY and CDR2 is SYGVKD in the germline V gene. The CDR3 is 18 residues long. The CDR3 loop is CAISEFLGLLNSGNTIYF. CDR3 sequence (DNA): TGTGCCATCAGTGAGTTTTTGGGACTGCTAAACTCTGGAAACACCATATATTTT.

V and J are TRBV4-1 and TRBJ2-5; perhaps TRBD1 as D (6 bases). V shed 3 bases and J shed 3 bases, with 20 bases lying between them. CDR3 length: 17 residues. Germline lookup yields CDR1 MGHRA and CDR2 YSYEKL. CDR3 sequence (DNA): TGCGCCAGCAGCCAGACTCCCTACAGGGATGGAGAAGAGACCCAGTACTTC. Protein sequence: CASSQTPYRDGEETQYF.

The CDR3 DNA sequence: TGTGCCAGCAGTGACTCGAACGGCTATGGCTACACCTTC. This translates into CASSDSNGYGYTF. The chain is built from TRBV6-4 and TRBJ1-2; D is undetermined. Trimming pared 0 bases from V and 4 bases from J, leaving 6 bases between. Germline V CDR1 and CDR2: MRHNA, SNTAGT. The CDR3 extends over 13 amino acids.

Only one count was recorded for this clone. The chain has TRBV6-5 and TRBJ2-4; 11 nucleotides line up with TRBD2. CDR3 size: 14 residues. CDR1 is MNHEY, CDR2 SVGAGI, per germline. The junction had 14 bases not matched to a gene; V was cut back by 7 bases and J by 15 bases. The CDR3 DNA is TGTGCCAGCACCATAGCGGGAGGGCCGTGGATGCGGTACTTC. It translates to CASTIAGGPWMRYF.

DNA of the CDR3: TGTGCCAGCGGGGTTACTGGGGCCAACGTCCTGACTTTC. Translated, it gives CASGVTGANVLTF. This chain joins TRBV25-1 and TRBJ2-6; D unclear. Germline CDR1 is MGHDK and CDR2 is SYGVNS. Trimming took off 8 bases at V and 2 bases at J, with 7 bases between the two ends. The CDR3 is 13 amino acids.

This clone has only a few counts. The genes are TRBV4-1 and TRBJ1-5; no clear D. Trimming pared 2 bases from V and 6 bases from J, leaving 8 bases between. The CDR3 is 13 amino acids. The germline CDR1 and CDR2 sequences are MGHRA and YSYEKL. The DNA of the CDR3 is TGCGCCAGCAGCCAATCGGGTTTTCAGCCCCAGCATTTT. Its translation is CASSQSGFQPQHF.

The chain recombines TRBV29-1 with TRBJ1-4, with D possibly TRBD1 on 5 matching bases. The CDR3 extends over 14 amino acids. Germline CDR1 SQVTM, CDR2 ANQGSEA. V lost 0 bases, J lost 4 bases, and 9 bases lay in between. CDR3 sequence: CSVEEGGNNEKLFF. The CDR3 nucleotides read TGCAGCGTTGAAGAGGGGGGAAATAATGAAAAACTGTTTTTT.

Comment on this clone: The same CDR3 also results from other DNA sequences found in this sample. The chain links TRBV2 to TRBJ2-7; D is uncertain. In germline, CDR1 is SNHLY, CDR2 FYNNEI. Trimming shortened V by 7 bases and J by 0 bases, and 4 bases separated the two germline ends. The CDR3 runs to 11 residues. CDR3 nucleotides: TGTGCCAGCACGACCTCCTACGAGCAGTACTTC. This encodes CASTTSYEQYF.

The V and J genes are TRBV12-3 or TRBV12-4 and TRBJ2-7; the match to TRBD1 covers 9 bases. The CDR3 consists of 13 residues. J was trimmed by 5 bases and V by 3 bases; bases with no gene match: 2. CDR3 region: CASSLDRGHEQYF. CDR3 nucleotide sequence: TGTGCCAGCAGTTTGGACAGGGGCCACGAGCAGTACTTC.